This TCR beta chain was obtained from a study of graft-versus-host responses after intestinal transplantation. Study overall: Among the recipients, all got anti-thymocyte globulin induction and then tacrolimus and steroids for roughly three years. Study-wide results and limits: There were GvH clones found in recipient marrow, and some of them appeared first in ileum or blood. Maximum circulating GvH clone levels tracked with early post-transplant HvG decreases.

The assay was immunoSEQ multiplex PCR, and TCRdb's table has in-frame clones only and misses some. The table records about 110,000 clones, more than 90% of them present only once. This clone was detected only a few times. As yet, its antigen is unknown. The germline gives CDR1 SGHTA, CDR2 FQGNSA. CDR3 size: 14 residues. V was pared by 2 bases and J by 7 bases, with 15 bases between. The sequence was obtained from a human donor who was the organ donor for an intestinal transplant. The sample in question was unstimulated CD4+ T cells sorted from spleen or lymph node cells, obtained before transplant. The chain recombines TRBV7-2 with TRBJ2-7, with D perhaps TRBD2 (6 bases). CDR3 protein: CASSLLRDRGEQYF. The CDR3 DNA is TGTGCCAGCAGCTTATTGCGGGACCGGGGAGAGCAGTACTTC. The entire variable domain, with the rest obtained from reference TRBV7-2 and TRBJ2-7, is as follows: GAGVSQSPSNKVTEKGKDVELRCDPISGHTALYWYRQSLGQGLEFLIYFQGNSAPDKSGLPSDRFSAERTGGSVSTLTIQRTQQEDSAVYLCASSLLRDRGEQYFGPGTRLTVT.